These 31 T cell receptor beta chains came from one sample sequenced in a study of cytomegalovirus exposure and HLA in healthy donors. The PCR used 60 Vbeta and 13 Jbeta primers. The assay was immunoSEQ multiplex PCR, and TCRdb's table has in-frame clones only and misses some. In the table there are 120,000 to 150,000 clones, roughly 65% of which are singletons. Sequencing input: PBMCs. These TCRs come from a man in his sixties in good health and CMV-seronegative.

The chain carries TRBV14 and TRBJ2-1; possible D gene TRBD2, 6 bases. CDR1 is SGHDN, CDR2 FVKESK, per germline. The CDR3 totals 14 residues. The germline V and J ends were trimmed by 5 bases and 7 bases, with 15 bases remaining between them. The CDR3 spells CASSGPGVRNEQFF. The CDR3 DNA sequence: TGTGCCAGCAGCGGCCCGGGAGTGAGAAATGAGCAGTTCTTC.

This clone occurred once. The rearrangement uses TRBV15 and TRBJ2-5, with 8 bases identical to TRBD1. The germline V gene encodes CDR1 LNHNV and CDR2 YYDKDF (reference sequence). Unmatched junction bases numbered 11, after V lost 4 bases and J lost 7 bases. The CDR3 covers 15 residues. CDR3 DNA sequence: TGTGCCACCAGCACCTCCGACAGGGGAAGAGCGACCCAGTACTTC. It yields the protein CATSTSDRGRATQYF. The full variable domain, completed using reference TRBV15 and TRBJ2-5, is DAMVIQNPRYQVTQFGKPVTLSCSQTLNHNVMYWYQQKSSQAPKLLFHYYDKDFNNEADTPDNFQSRRPNTSFCFLDIRSPGLGDTAMYLCATSTSDRGRATQYFGPGTRLLVL.

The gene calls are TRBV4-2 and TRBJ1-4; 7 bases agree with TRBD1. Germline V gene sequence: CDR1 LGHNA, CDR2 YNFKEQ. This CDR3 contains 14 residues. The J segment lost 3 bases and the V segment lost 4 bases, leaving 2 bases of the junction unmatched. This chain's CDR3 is CASSPGTANEKLFF. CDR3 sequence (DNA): TGTGCCAGCAGCCCAGGGACAGCTAATGAAAAACTGTTTTTT.

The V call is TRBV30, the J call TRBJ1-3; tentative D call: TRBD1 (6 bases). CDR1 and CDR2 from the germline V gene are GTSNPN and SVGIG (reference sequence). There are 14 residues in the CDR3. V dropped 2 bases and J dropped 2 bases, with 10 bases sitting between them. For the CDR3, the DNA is TGTGCCTGGAGTTACAGGGTTCCTGGAAACACCATATATTTT. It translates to CAWSYRVPGNTIYF.

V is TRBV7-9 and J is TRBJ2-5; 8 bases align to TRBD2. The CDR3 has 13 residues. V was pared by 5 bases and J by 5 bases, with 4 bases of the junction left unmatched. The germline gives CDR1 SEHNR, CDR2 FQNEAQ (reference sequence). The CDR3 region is CASSRSGTETQYF. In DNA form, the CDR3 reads TGTGCCAGCAGCCGTAGCGGGACCGAGACCCAGTACTTC.

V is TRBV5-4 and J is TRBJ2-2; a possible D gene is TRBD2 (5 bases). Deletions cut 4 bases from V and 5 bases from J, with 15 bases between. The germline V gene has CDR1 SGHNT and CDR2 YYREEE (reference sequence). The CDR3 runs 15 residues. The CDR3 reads CASSPLLEGTGELFF. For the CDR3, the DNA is TGTGCCAGCAGCCCTTTACTAGAAGGGACCGGGGAGCTGTTTTTT.

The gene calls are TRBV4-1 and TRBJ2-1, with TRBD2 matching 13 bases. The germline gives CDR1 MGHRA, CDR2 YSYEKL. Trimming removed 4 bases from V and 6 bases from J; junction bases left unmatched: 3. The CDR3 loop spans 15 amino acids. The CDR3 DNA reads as TGCGCCAGCAGCCGACTAGCGGGAGGCCGCAATGAGCAGTTCTTC. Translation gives CASSRLAGGRNEQFF.

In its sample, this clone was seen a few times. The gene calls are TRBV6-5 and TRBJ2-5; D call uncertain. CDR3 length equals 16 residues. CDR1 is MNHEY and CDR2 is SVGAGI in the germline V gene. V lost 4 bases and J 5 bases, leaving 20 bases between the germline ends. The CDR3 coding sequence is TGTGCCAGCAGTTCCTTAACTTCGGTGCCCGGGGAGACCCAGTACTTC. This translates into CASSSLTSVPGETQYF.

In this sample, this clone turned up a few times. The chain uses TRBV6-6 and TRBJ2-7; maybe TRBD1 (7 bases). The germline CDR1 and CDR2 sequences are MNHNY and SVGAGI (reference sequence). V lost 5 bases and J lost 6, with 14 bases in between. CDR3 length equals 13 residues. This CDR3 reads CASSPGDSFEQYF. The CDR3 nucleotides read TGTGCCAGCAGTCCGGGGGACAGTTTCGAGCAGTACTTC.

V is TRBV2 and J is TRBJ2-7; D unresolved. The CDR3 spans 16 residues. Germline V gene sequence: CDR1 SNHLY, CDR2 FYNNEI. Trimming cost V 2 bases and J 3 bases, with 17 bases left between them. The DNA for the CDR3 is TGTGCCAGCAGTGAATCGATGGTAACAGAAGGCTACGAGCAGTACTTC. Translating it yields CASSESMVTEGYEQYF.

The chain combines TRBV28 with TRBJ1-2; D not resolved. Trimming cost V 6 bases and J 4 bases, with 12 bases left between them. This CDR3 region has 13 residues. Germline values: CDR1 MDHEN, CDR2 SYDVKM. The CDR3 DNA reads TGTGCCAGCAGCTCCGACATCAGCTATGGCTACACCTTC. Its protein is CASSSDISYGYTF.

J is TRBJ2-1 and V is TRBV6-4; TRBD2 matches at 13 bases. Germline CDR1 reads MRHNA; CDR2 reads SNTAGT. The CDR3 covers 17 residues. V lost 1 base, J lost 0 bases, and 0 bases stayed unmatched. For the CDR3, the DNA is TGTGCCAGCAGTGACTGGACTAGCGGGAGCTCCTACAATGAGCAGTTCTTC. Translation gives CASSDWTSGSSYNEQFF.

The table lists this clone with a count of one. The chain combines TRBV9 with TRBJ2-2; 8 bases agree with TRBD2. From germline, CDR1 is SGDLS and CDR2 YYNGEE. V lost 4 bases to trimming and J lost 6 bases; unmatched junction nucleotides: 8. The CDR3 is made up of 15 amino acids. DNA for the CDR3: TGTGCCAGCAGCTCGACTAGCGATGAAGCCGGGGAGCTGTTTTTT. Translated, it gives CASSSTSDEAGELFF.

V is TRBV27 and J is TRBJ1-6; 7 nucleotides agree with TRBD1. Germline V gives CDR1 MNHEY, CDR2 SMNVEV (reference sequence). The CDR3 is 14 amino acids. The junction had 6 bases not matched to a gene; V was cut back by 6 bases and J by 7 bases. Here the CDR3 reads CASRVQGGNSPLHF. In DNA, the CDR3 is TGTGCCAGCAGAGTACAAGGGGGCAATTCACCCCTCCACTTT.

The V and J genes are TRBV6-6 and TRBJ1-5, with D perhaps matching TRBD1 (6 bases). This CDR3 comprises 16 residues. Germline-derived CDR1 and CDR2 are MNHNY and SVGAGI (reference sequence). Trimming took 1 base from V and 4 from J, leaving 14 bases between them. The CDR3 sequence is CASSYFGGMRNQPQHF. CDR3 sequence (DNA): TGTGCCAGCAGTTACTTTGGGGGCATGCGGAATCAGCCCCAGCATTTT.

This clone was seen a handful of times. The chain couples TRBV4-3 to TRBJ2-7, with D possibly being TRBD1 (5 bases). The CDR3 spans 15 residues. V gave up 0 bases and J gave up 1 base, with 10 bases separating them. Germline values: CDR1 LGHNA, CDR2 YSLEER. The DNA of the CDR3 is TGCGCCAGCAGCCAAGATGAGGCAGGGTCCTACGAGCAGTACTTC. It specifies CASSQDEAGSYEQYF.

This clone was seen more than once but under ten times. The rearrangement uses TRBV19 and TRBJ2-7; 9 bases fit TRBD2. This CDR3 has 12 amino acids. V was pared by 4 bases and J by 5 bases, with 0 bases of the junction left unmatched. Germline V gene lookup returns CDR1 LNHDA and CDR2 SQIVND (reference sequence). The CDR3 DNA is TGTGCCAGTAGTACTAGCGGGGACGAGCAGTACTTC. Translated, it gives CASSTSGDEQYF. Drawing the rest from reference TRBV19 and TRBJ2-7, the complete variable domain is DGGITQSPKYLFRKEGQNVTLSCEQNLNHDAMYWYRQDPGQGLRLIYYSQIVNDFQKGDIAEGYSVSREKKESFPLTVTSAQKNPTAFYLCASSTSGDEQYFGPGTRLTVT.

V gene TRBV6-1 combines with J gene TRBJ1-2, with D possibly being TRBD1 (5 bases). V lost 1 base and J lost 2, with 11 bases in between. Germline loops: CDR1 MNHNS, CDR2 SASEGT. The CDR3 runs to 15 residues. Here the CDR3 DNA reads TGTGCCAGCAGTGAAGTCGCGGGGACCAACTATGGCTACACCTTC. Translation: CASSEVAGTNYGYTF.

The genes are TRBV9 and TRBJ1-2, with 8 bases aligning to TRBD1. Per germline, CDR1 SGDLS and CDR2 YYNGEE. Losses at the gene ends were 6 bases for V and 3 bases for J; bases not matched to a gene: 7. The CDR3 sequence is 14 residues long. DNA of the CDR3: TGTGCCAGCACCCGAGGACAGGGCTACTATGGCTACACCTTC. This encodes CASTRGQGYYGYTF.

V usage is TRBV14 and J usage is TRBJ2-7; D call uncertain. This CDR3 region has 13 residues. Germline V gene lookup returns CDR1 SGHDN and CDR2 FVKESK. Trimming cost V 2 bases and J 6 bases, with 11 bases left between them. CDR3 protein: CASSQSTPSEQYF. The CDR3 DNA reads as TGTGCCAGCAGCCAATCAACCCCCAGCGAGCAGTACTTC. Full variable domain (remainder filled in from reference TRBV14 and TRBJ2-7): EAGVTQFPSHSVIEKGQTVTLRCDPISGHDNLYWYRRVMGKEIKFLLHFVKESKQDESGMPNNRFLAERTGGTYSTLKVQPAELEDSGVYFCASSQSTPSEQYFGPGTRLTVT.

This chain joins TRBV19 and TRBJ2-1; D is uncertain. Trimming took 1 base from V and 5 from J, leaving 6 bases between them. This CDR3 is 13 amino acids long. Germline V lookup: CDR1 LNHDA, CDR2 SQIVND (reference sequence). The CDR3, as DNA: TGTGCCAGTAGTATAGGTCCTAACAATGAGCAGTTCTTC. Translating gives CASSIGPNNEQFF.

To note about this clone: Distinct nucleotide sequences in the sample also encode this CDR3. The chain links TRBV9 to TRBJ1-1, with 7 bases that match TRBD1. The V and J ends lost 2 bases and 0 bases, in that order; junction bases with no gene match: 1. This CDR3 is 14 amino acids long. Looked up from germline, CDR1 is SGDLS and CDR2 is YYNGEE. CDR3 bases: TGTGCCAGCAGCGTGGGGACAGTGAACACTGAAGCTTTCTTT. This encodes CASSVGTVNTEAFF.

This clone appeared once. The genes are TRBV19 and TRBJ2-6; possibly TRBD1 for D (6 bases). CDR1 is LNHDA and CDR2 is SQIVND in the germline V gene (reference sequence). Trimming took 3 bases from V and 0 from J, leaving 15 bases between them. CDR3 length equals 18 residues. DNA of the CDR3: TGTGCCAGTAGTATTGGGTCAGGGGACAACTCTGGGGCCAACGTCCTGACTTTC. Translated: CASSIGSGDNSGANVLTF.

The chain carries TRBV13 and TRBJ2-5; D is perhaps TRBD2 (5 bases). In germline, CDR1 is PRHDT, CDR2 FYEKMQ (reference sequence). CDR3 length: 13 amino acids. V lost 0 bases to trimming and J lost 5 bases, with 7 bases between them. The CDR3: CASSLGEGETQYF. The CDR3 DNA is TGTGCCAGCAGCTTAGGTGAGGGTGAGACCCAGTACTTC.

The CDR3 region is CATSTDTQYF. Here the CDR3 DNA reads TGTGCCACCTCGACAGATACGCAGTATTTT. The V gene is TRBV2, the J gene TRBJ2-3, with D unclear. CDR1 and CDR2 from the germline V gene are SNHLY and FYNNEI. Trimming took off 10 bases at V and 3 bases at J, with 5 bases between the two ends. This CDR3 is 10 amino acids long.

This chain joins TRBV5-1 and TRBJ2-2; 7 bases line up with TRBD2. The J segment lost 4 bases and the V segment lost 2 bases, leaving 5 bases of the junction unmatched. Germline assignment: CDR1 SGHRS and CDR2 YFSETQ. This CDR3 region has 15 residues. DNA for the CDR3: TGCGCCAGCAGCTTTACTAGCGCCGGCACCGGGGAGCTGTTTTTT. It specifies CASSFTSAGTGELFF.

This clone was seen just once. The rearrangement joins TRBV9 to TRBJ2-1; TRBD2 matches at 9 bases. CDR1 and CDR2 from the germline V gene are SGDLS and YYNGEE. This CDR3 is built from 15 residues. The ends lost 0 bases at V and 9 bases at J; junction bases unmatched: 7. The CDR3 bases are TGTGCCAGCAGCGTAGATCCTAGCGGGGAAGGTGAGCAGTTCTTC. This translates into CASSVDPSGEGEQFF. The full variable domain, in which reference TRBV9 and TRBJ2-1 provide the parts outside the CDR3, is DSGVTQTPKHLITATGQRVTLRCSPRSGDLSVYWYQQSLDQGLQFLIQYYNGEERAKGNILERFSAQQFPDLHSELNLSSLELGDSALYFCASSVDPSGEGEQFFGPGTRLTVL.

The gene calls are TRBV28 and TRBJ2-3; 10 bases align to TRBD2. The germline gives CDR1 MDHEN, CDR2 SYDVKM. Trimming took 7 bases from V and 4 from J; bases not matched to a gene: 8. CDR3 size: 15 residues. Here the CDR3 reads CASNLAGDVADTQYF. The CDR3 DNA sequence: TGTGCCAGCAATCTAGCGGGAGATGTAGCAGATACGCAGTATTTT.

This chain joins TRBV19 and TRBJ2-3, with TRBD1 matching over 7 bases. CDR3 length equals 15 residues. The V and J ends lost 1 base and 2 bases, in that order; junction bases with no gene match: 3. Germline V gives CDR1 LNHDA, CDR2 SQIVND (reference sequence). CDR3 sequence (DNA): TGTGCCAGTAGTATAGGGGGACAGACCACAGATACGCAGTATTTT. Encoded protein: CASSIGGQTTDTQYF.

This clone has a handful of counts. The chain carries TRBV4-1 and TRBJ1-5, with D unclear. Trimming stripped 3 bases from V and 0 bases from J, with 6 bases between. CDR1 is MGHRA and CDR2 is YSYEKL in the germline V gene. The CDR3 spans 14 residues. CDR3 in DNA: TGCGCCAGCAGCCAGGCGGGTAGCAATCAGCCCCAGCATTTT. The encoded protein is CASSQAGSNQPQHF.

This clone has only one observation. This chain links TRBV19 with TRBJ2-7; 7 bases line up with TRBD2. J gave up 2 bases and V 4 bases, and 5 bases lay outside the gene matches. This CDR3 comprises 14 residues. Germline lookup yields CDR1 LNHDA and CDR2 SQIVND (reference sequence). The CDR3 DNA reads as TGTGCCAGTAGTAAGGGGCTAGCGGCCTACGAGCAGTACTTC. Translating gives CASSKGLAAYEQYF.